This TCR beta chain was captured by sequencing in a study of cytomegalovirus exposure and HLA in healthy donors. Study-level background: Around 190 million T cells yielded 100 million to 130 million unique TCR beta sequences, as an earlier analysis found.

The primer mix had 60 Vbeta and 13 Jbeta primers. Produced via immunoSEQ multiplex PCR; TCRdb's table is partial and in-frame only. The data contain under 60,000 clones, just under 85% of them singletons. The study's findings and limits: Among TCR beta chains, those listed as cytomegalovirus-associated numbered about 160.

The J segment lost 5 bases and the V segment lost 3 bases, leaving 8 bases of the junction unmatched. There are 16 residues in the CDR3. Germline lookup yields CDR1 SGHRS and CDR2 YFSETQ. A remark on this clone: Its antigen is unknown.

Sequences were obtained from PBMCs. This chain uses TRBV5-1 with TRBJ2-5, with 12 bases aligning to TRBD2. The sequence came from a man aged 50 to 60 in good health and CMV-seronegative. This CDR3 reads CASSSFRLAGEETQYF. The CDR3 DNA is TGCGCCAGCAGCTCTTTCCGACTAGCGGGGGAGGAGACCCAGTACTTC.